What follows are 23 T cell receptor beta chains derived from one specimen sequenced in a study of T cell responses to AZD1222 COVID-19 vaccine. Repertoires were generated with immunoSEQ multiplex PCR, while TCRdb's copy carries only in-frame clones and drops some. The sample has some 150,000 clones, roughly 90% seen once. Material: peripheral blood, obtained 28 days after the second AZD1222 dose. Receptors originate from an adult who received the AZD1222 COVID-19 vaccine.

The rearrangement uses TRBV9 and TRBJ2-2, with D perhaps matching TRBD1 (5 bases). The CDR3 has 13 amino acids. V lost 3 bases and J 6 bases, leaving 9 bases between the germline ends. Germline assignment: CDR1 SGDLS and CDR2 YYNGEE. The CDR3 is CASSDRQPGELFF. CDR3 bases: TGTGCCAGCAGCGACAGACAGCCCGGGGAGCTGTTTTTT.

The V call is TRBV2, the J call TRBJ1-5; no firm D call. The CDR3 totals 15 residues. Per germline, CDR1 SNHLY and CDR2 FYNNEI. V was trimmed by 4 bases and J by 2 bases, leaving 12 bases between them. The CDR3 protein is CASSGEFEGNQPQHF. Written as DNA, the CDR3 is TGTGCCAGCAGTGGGGAGTTTGAGGGCAATCAGCCCCAGCATTTT.

V gene TRBV28 combines with J gene TRBJ1-2; no reliable D call. V lost 5 bases to trimming and J lost 5 bases, with 12 bases between them. This CDR3 is built from 13 residues. Germline loops: CDR1 MDHEN, CDR2 SYDVKM. DNA of the CDR3: TGTGCCAGCAGTCCTATCGCGGTGTATGGCTACACCTTC. This codes for CASSPIAVYGYTF.

J is TRBJ2-1 and V is TRBV14; either TRBD1 or TRBD2 may fit D (6 bases each). Trimming left V 0 bases short and J 4 bases short, with 10 bases between. Per germline, CDR1 SGHDN and CDR2 FVKESK. CDR3 length: 15 amino acids. The CDR3 protein is CASSQESGAYNEQFF. CDR3 bases: TGTGCCAGCAGCCAAGAGTCGGGGGCATACAATGAGCAGTTCTTC.

The chain carries TRBV4-1 and TRBJ1-2; D gene ambiguous. Germline values: CDR1 MGHRA, CDR2 YSYEKL. This CDR3 comprises 16 residues. The ends were cut back, 0 bases at V and 0 bases at J, with 11 bases in the middle. The CDR3 loop is CASSQDPPGANYGYTF. DNA of the CDR3: TGCGCCAGCAGCCAAGATCCCCCGGGAGCTAACTATGGCTACACCTTC.

The chain uses TRBV19 and TRBJ2-5; maybe TRBD2 (5 bases). This CDR3 contains 14 residues. Germline V gene data show CDR1 as LNHDA and CDR2 as SQIVND (reference sequence). Trimming took off 3 bases at V and 5 bases at J, with 13 bases between the two ends. Here the CDR3 reads CASSISLASETQYF. The CDR3 nucleotides read TGTGCCAGTAGTATTTCCCTAGCTTCTGAGACCCAGTACTTC.

This clone is a singleton in its sample. Other DNA sequences from this sample encode an identical CDR3 as well. J is TRBJ2-1 and V is TRBV7-3, with TRBD2 matching over 10 bases. J was trimmed by 9 bases and V by 1 base; bases with no gene match: 3. The CDR3 consists of 14 residues. Looked up from germline, CDR1 is SGHTA and CDR2 is FQGTGA. The CDR3 nucleotides are TGTGCCAGCAGCTTAAGCCTAGCGGGAGCTGAGCAGTTCTTC. This encodes CASSLSLAGAEQFF.

In DNA, the CDR3 is TGTGCCAGCAGCTCCGGGGGGCTCTCCTACAATGAGCAGTTCTTC. Protein product: CASSSGGLSYNEQFF. The V and J genes are TRBV7-8 and TRBJ2-1, with D perhaps matching TRBD2 (7 bases). The CDR3 is made up of 15 amino acids. Germline CDR1 SGHVS, CDR2 FQNEAQ. V lost 4 bases to trimming and J lost 0 bases, with 10 bases between them.

The genes are TRBV27 and TRBJ1-3; D possibly corresponds to TRBD1 (5 bases). Germline CDR1 reads MNHEY; CDR2 reads SMNVEV (reference sequence). Trimming took 7 bases from V and 0 from J, leaving 19 bases between them. The CDR3 sequence is 17 residues long. CDR3 loop: CASKERQSHSSGNTIYF. In DNA, the CDR3 is TGTGCCAGCAAAGAGAGACAGTCACACAGCTCTGGAAACACCATATATTTT.

This chain connects TRBV14 to TRBJ1-4, with D unresolved. Germline values: CDR1 SGHDN, CDR2 FVKESK. Deletions cut 4 bases from V and 8 bases from J, with 20 bases between. The CDR3 length is 16 residues. The CDR3 DNA sequence: TGTGCCAGCAGCCGACTATATCTCGGGCTTGTCGAAAAACTGTTTTTT. It encodes CASSRLYLGLVEKLFF. Using reference TRBV14 and TRBJ1-4 for the parts outside the CDR3, the full variable domain is EAGVTQFPSHSVIEKGQTVTLRCDPISGHDNLYWYRRVMGKEIKFLLHFVKESKQDESGMPNNRFLAERTGGTYSTLKVQPAELEDSGVYFCASSRLYLGLVEKLFFGSGTQLSVL.

The chain uses TRBV3-1 (or the pseudogene TRBV3-2) and TRBJ1-2; no reliable D call. Germline V gene sequence: CDR1 LGHDT, CDR2 YNNKEL (reference sequence). V lost 4 bases and J lost 4, with 13 bases in between. The CDR3 extends over 14 amino acids. CDR3 in amino acids: CASSRDLGSYGYTF. The CDR3 DNA reads as TGTGCCAGCAGCCGAGACCTAGGGTCCTATGGCTACACCTTC.

This rearrangement joins TRBV19 to TRBJ1-1; D not resolved. The CDR3 runs to 14 residues. Germline CDR1 is LNHDA and CDR2 is SQIVND (reference sequence). Trimming cost V 1 base and J 2 bases, with 8 bases left between them. CDR3 in amino acids: CASSIVGFNTEAFF. Here the CDR3 DNA reads TGTGCCAGTAGTATAGTGGGGTTCAACACTGAAGCTTTCTTT.

The V and J genes are TRBV4-1 and TRBJ2-7; 11 nucleotides match TRBD2. Per the germline V gene, CDR1 is MGHRA and CDR2 is YSYEKL. V lost 1 base to trimming and J lost 3 bases; unmatched junction nucleotides: 5. CDR3 length: 16 amino acids. CDR3 DNA sequence: TGCGCCAGCAGCCAAGTTGGCCTAGCGGGAGGCTACGAGCAGTACTTC. It is translated as CASSQVGLAGGYEQYF.

The CDR3 here is CASLNTGSGNTIYF. Here the CDR3 DNA reads TGTGCCAGCCTAAACACAGGGTCCGGAAACACCATATATTTT. The chain joins TRBV3-1 (or the pseudogene TRBV3-2) to TRBJ1-3; D possibly corresponds to TRBD1 (6 bases). The V end lost 8 bases, the J end lost 4 bases, and 15 bases lay between the germline ends. This CDR3 contains 14 residues. Germline V gene data show CDR1 as LGHDT and CDR2 as YNNKEL (reference sequence).

The genes are TRBV4-1 and TRBJ1-1; 7 nucleotides agree with TRBD1. The germline CDR1 and CDR2 sequences are MGHRA and YSYEKL. The CDR3 runs to 15 residues. Germline trimming cut 5 bases from V and 3 bases from J; bases unmatched to any gene: 9. As DNA, the CDR3 is TGCGCCAGCAGCTCACAGGGGAACCCTTACACTGAAGCTTTCTTT. It specifies CASSSQGNPYTEAFF.

The CDR3 reads CASRSSENTEAFF. CDR3 in DNA: TGCGCCAGCAGAAGTTCCGAGAACACTGAAGCTTTCTTT. The V gene is TRBV5-1, the J gene TRBJ1-1; D not resolved. Trimming took off 5 bases at V and 1 base at J, with 9 bases between the two ends. The V gene's germline CDR1 is SGHRS and CDR2 YFSETQ. The CDR3 has 13 amino acids.

The chain links TRBV6-5 to TRBJ2-5; maybe TRBD1 (5 bases). Trimming shortened V by 6 bases and J by 6 bases, and 17 bases separated the two germline ends. The CDR3 is 14 residues long. Germline CDR1 MNHEY, CDR2 SVGAGI. CDR3 DNA: TGTGCCAGCAGGCCAGGGTCCCGGTCGAAGACCCAGTACTTC. Residues: CASRPGSRSKTQYF.

The rearrangement joins TRBV5-6 to TRBJ1-5; D is unclear. V lost 0 bases and J 2 bases, leaving 9 bases between the germline ends. Germline V gives CDR1 SGHDT, CDR2 YYEEEE. The CDR3 covers 15 residues. The DNA for the CDR3 is TGTGCCAGCAGCTTGGGGGTTGGGGGCAATCAGCCCCAGCATTTT. As protein: CASSLGVGGNQPQHF.

The rearrangement uses TRBV12-3 or TRBV12-4 and TRBJ1-5; the D is unclear. V lost 3 bases and J 6 bases, leaving 9 bases between the germline ends. CDR3 length: 13 residues. The CDR3 bases are TGTGCCAGCAGTTTCTCGGCGGGTCAGCCCCAGCATTTT. It translates to CASSFSAGQPQHF.

This chain joins TRBV14 and TRBJ1-2; 7 positions agree with TRBD1. Germline V gives CDR1 SGHDN, CDR2 FVKESK. J was trimmed by 5 bases and V by 3 bases; bases with no gene match: 3. The CDR3 contains 13 residues. The CDR3 coding sequence is TGTGCCAGCAGCCATACACAGGGGTATGGCTACACCTTC. Translating it yields CASSHTQGYGYTF.

The genes are TRBV3-1 (or the pseudogene TRBV3-2) and TRBJ2-3, with D tentatively TRBD2 (6 bases). The CDR3 loop spans 16 amino acids. V was trimmed by 3 bases and J by 3 bases, leaving 16 bases between them. Germline V gene data show CDR1 as LGHDT and CDR2 as YNNKEL (reference sequence). In nucleotides, the CDR3 is TGTGCCAGCAGCCACCCCGATGGAGGGAGAACAGATACGCAGTATTTT. This gives the protein CASSHPDGGRTDTQYF.

The chain is built from TRBV2 and TRBJ2-2; possible D gene TRBD1, 5 bases. The CDR3 length is 14 residues. Germline CDR1 SNHLY, CDR2 FYNNEI. The V end was cut by 11 bases, the J end by 1 base, with 14 bases between. CDR3 nucleotide sequence: TGTGCCGGTACTCAGGGTTGGAACACCGGGGAGCTGTTTTTT. The encoded protein is CAGTQGWNTGELFF.

The J gene is TRBJ2-7, the V gene TRBV9; possible D gene TRBD2, 6 bases. Trimming took off 0 bases at V and 3 bases at J, with 13 bases between the two ends. The germline V gene has CDR1 SGDLS and CDR2 YYNGEE. This CDR3 is built from 15 residues. CDR3 nucleotides: TGTGCCAGCAGCGTAGCCCCTAGCGAGGTCTACGAGCAGTACTTC. Amino acid sequence: CASSVAPSEVYEQYF. Based on the CDR3 plus reference TRBV9 and TRBJ2-7, the full variable domain is DSGVTQTPKHLITATGQRVTLRCSPRSGDLSVYWYQQSLDQGLQFLIQYYNGEERAKGNILERFSAQQFPDLHSELNLSSLELGDSALYFCASSVAPSEVYEQYFGPGTRLTVT.